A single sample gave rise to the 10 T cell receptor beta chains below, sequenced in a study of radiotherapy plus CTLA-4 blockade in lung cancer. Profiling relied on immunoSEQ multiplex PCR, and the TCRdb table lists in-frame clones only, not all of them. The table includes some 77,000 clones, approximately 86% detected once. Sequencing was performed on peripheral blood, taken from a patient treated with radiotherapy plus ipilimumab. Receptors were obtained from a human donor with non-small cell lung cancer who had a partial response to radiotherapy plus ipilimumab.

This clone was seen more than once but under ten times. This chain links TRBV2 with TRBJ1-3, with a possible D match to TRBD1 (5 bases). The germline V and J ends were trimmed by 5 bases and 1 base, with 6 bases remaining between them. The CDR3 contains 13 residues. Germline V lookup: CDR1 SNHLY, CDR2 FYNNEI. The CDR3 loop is CASSPGSGNTIYF. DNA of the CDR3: TGTGCCAGCAGTCCAGGGTCTGGAAACACCATATATTTT.

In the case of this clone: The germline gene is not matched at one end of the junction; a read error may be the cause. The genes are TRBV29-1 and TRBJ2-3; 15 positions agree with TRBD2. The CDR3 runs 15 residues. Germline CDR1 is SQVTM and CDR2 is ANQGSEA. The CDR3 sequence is CSVEGLAGGLDTQYF. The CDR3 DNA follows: TGCAGCGTCGAAGGACTAGCGGGAGGGTTGGATACGCAGTATTTT.

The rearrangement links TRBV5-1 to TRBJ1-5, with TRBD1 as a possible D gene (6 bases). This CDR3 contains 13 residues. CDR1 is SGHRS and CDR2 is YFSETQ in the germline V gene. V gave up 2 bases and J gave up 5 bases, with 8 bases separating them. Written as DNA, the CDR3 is TGCGCCAGCAGCTTACAGGGAGATCAGCCCCAGCATTTT. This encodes CASSLQGDQPQHF.

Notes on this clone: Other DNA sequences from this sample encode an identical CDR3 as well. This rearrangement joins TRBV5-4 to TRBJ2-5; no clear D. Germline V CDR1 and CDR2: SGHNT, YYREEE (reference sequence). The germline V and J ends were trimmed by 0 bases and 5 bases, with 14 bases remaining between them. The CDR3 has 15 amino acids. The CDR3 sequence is CASSLVPSPVETQYF. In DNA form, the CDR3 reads TGTGCCAGCAGCTTGGTCCCTAGTCCTGTCGAGACCCAGTACTTC. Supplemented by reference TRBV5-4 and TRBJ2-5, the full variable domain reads ETGVTQSPTHLIKTRGQQVTLRCSSQSGHNTVSWYQQALGQGPQFIFQYYREEENGRGNFPPRFSGLQFPNYSSELNVNALELDDSALYLCASSLVPSPVETQYFGPGTRLLVL.

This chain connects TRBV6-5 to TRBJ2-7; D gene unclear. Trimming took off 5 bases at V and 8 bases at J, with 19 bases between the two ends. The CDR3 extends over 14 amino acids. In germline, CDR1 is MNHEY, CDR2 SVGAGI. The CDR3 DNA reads TGTGCCAGCAGTGTGTCCGGCTCCCCCAGGCAGCAGTACGTC. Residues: CASSVSGSPRQQYV.

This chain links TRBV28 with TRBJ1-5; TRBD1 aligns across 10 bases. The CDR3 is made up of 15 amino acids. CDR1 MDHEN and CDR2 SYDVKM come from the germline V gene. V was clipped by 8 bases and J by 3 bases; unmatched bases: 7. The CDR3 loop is CASGRDRGHNQPQHF. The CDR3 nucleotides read TGTGCCAGCGGCAGGGACAGGGGTCACAATCAGCCCCAGCATTTT. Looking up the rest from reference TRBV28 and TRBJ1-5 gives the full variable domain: DVKVTQSSRYLVKRTGEKVFLECVQDMDHENMFWYRQDPGLGLRLIYFSYDVKMKEKGDIPEGYSVSREKKERFSLILESASTNQTSMYLCASGRDRGHNQPQHFGDGTRLSIL.

The CDR3 nucleotides are TGTGCCAGCAGTGGAGACAACAATGAGCAGTTCTTC. Amino acid sequence: CASSGDNNEQFF. The chain combines TRBV6-1 with TRBJ2-1; D is unclear. Germline-derived CDR1 and CDR2 are MNHNS and SASEGT. Trimming left V 4 bases short and J 5 bases short, with 6 bases between. The CDR3 is made up of 12 amino acids.

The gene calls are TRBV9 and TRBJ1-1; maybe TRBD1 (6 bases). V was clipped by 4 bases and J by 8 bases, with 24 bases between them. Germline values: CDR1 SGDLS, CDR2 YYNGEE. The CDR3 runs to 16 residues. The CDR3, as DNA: TGTGCCAGCAGCCGATTTAATGACTTGGGACAAGGAGAAGCTTTCTTT. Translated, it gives CASSRFNDLGQGEAFF.

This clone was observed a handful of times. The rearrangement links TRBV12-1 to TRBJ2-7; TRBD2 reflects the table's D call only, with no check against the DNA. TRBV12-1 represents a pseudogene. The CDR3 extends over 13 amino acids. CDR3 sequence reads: CASSCGTTYEQYV. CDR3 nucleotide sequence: TGTGCCAGCAGCTGTGGGACTACCTACGAGCAGTACGTC.

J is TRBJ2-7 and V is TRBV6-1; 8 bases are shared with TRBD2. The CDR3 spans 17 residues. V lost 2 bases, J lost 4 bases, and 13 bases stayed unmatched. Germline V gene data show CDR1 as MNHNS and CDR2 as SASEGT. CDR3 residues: CASSESLAGNLFYEQYF. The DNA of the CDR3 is TGTGCCAGCAGTGAAAGCCTAGCGGGCAATTTATTTTACGAGCAGTACTTC.